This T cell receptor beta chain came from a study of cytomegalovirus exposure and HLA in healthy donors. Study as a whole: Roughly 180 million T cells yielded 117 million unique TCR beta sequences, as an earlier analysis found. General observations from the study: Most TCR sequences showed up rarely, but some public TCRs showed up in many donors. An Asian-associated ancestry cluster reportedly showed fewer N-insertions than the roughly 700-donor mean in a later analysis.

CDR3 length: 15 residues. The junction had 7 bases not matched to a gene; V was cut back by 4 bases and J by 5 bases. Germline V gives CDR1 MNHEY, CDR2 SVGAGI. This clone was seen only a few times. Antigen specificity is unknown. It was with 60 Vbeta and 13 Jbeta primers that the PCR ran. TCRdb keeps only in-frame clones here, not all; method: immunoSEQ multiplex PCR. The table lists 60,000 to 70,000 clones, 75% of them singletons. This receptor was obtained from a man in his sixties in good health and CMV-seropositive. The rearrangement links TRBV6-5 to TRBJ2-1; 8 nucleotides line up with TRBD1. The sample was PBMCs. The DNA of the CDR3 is TGTGCCAGCAGTTCCTTAGACAGGGGTAACAATGAGCAGTTCTTC. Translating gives CASSSLDRGNNEQFF.